A selection of T cell receptor beta chains follows, all from one sample in a study of blood T cell repertoires in COVID-19. Data came from immunoSEQ multiplex PCR; TCRdb stores just in-frame clones and leaves some out. The sample shows about 200,000 clones, 85% of them seen only once. The sample comprised peripheral blood. The receptors here all came from a man in his 60s with COVID-19, enrolled during active disease. CDR3s leave out the opening cysteine and the closing phenylalanine or tryptophan. Fields, in order: D gene, J gene, V gene, CDR3 protein. A D gene is named only where the DNA matches it firmly.

>NA|TRBJ1-1|TRBV2
ASSEGALAAF
>NA|TRBJ2-1|TRBV19
ASVGRVFDNEQF
>NA|TRBJ1-1|TRBV14
ASSQVYQGGTEAF
>NA|TRBJ1-2|TRBV2
ASIRDSPAGYT
>TRBD2|TRBJ2-7|TRBV3-1/TRBV3-2
ASSLSSGRYEQY
>TRBD1|TRBJ1-5|TRBV25-1
ASGQGNQPQH
>TRBD1|TRBJ1-2|TRBV24-1
ATSDSTLTGGDGYT
>NA|TRBJ1-1|TRBV5-1
ASSLAGRQNTEAF
>NA|TRBJ2-1|TRBV9
ASSVEPLGDEQF
>NA|TRBJ1-5|TRBV28
ASDRPGGNQPQH
>TRBD1|TRBJ1-3|TRBV5-1
ASSASTGLSGNTIY
>NA|TRBJ1-1|TRBV10-3
AISEQILNTEAF
>TRBD1|TRBJ1-3|TRBV7-8
ASSFSPDRGLNTIY
>NA|TRBJ2-7|TRBV7-9
ASTYAGVESYEQY
>NA|TRBJ1-2|TRBV7-8
ASSPPLRYTGSRGGYT
>NA|TRBJ2-7|TRBV20-1
SAWRNEQY
>TRBD2|TRBJ2-3|TRBV9
ASLAGATDTQY
>TRBD1|TRBJ2-4|TRBV14
ASSFFTGGGRDIQY
>NA|TRBJ2-1|TRBV28
ASSLSQGRGYNEQF
>NA|TRBJ1-6|TRBV28
ASSFSRGGNSPLH
>NA|TRBJ1-1|TRBV23-1
ASSQSKGDTEAF
>TRBD2|TRBJ2-7|TRBV11-3
ASSPGTSGNSYEQY
>TRBD1|TRBJ1-1|TRBV30
AWRVGGQGTEAF
>NA|TRBJ1-2|TRBV10-3
AISDKTWATYGYT
>TRBD1|TRBJ1-3|TRBV5-6
ASSNRDSLGNTIY
>TRBD2|TRBJ2-1|TRBV18
ASSPPGGSSYNEQF
>NA|TRBJ1-2|TRBV5-4
ASTPPGVYGYT
>NA|TRBJ1-1|TRBV7-9
ASSLKGERNEAF
>NA|TRBJ1-2|TRBV4-2
ASSPTPTAGTGYT
>NA|TRBJ2-5|TRBV13
ASSLQGMEETQY
>NA|TRBJ2-2|TRBV28
ASSSSGHPRAGELF
>TRBD1|TRBJ1-3|TRBV10-2
ASSRGEYPGNTIY
>TRBD1|TRBJ2-5|TRBV19
ASRPTGGKETQY
>NA|TRBJ1-4|TRBV28
ASSLPRGNEKLF
>NA|TRBJ1-5|TRBV18
ASSPSDRNQPQH
>NA|TRBJ2-1|TRBV20-1
SAYYNEQF
>TRBD1|TRBJ1-1|TRBV6-4
ASRTGGTGRLLWWTEAF
>NA|TRBJ1-2|TRBV12-3/TRBV12-4
ASASRRGFGYT
>NA|TRBJ1-3|TRBV6-5
ASRDTAHSGNTIY
>TRBD2|TRBJ2-3|TRBV5-1
ASTLSGSGTDTQY